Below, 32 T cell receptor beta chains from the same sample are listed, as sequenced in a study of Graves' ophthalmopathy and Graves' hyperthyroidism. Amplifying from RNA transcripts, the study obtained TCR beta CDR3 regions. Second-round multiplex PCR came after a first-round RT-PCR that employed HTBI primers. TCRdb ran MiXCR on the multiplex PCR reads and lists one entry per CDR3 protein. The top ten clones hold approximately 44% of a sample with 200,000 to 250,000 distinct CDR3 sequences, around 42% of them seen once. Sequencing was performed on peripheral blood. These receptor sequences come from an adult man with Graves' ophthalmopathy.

The CDR3 nucleotides are TGTGCCAGCAAAGGTCCCGGACTAGCGGGGCGTTCTGAGACCCAGTACTTC. It translates to CASKGPGLAGRSETQYF. The rearrangement links TRBV5-8 to TRBJ2-5; TRBD2 agrees at 12 bases. The V gene's germline CDR1 is SGHTS and CDR2 YDEGEE. The J segment lost 5 bases and the V segment lost 6 bases, leaving 14 bases of the junction unmatched. The CDR3 length is 17 residues.

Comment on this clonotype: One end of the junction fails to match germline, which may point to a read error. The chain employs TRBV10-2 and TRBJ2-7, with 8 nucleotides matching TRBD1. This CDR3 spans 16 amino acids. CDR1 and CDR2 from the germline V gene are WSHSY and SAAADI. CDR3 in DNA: TGTGCCAGCAGTTACTCGACTCAGGGGGCCTCCTACGAGCAGTACTTC. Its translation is CASSYSTQGASYEQYF.

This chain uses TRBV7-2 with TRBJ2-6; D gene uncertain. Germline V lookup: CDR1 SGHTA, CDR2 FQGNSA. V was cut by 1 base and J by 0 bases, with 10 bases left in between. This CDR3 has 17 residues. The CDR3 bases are TGTGCCAGCAGCTTAGGGTCGTCGAGCTCTGGGGCCAACGTCCTGACTTTC. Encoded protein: CASSLGSSSSGANVLTF.

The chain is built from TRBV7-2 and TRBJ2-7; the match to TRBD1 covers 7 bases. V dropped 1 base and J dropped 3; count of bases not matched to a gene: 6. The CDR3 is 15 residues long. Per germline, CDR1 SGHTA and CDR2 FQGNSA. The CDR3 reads CASSLVSSGGYEQYF. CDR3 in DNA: TGTGCCAGCAGCTTAGTGAGCTCAGGGGGCTACGAGCAGTACTTC.

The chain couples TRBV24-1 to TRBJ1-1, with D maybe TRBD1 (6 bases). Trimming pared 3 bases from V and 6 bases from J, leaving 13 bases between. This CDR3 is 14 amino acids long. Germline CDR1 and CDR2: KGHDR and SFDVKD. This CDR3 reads CATSDIHRVSEAFF. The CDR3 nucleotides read TGTGCCACCAGTGATATACACAGGGTCTCTGAAGCTTTCTTT.

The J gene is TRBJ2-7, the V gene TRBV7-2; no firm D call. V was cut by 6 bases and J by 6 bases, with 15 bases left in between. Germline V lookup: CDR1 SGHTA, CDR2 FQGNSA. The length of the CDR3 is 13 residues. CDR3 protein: CASSTALYREQYF. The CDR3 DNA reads TGTGCCAGCAGTACGGCCCTGTACCGCGAGCAGTACTTC.

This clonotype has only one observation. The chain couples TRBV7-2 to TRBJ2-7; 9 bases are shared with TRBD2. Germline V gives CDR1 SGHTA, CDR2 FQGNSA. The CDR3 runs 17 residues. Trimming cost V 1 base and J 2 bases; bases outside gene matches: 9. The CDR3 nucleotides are TGTGCCAGCAGCTTAGAGCAAGTAGCGGGGGTTCCCTACGAGCAGTACTTC. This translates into CASSLEQVAGVPYEQYF.

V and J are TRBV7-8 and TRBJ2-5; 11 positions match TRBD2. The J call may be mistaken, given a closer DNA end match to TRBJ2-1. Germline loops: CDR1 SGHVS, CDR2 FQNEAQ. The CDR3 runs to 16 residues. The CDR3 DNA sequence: TGTGCCAGCAGCTCACCGGGACTAGCGGCCTACAATGAGCAGTTCTTC. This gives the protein CASSSPGLAAYNEQFF.

The CDR3 spells CSPQRSKAAVGELFF. The CDR3 region has the DNA TGCAGTCCCCAGAGGTCTAAGGCCGCAGTTGGGGAGCTGTTTTTT. The chain links TRBV20-1 to TRBJ2-2; D is unclear. CDR1 and CDR2 from the germline V gene are DFQATT and SNEGSKA (reference sequence). With 8 bases removed from V and 8 bases from J, the gap between germline ends came to 24 bases. The CDR3 has 15 residues.

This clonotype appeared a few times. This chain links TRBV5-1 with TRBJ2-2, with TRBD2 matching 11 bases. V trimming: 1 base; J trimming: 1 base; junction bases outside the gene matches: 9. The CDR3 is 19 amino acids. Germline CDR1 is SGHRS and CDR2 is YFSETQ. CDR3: CASSLRTASGRRNTGELFF. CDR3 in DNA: TGCGCCAGCAGCTTGAGAACGGCTAGCGGGAGGAGGAACACCGGGGAGCTGTTTTTT.

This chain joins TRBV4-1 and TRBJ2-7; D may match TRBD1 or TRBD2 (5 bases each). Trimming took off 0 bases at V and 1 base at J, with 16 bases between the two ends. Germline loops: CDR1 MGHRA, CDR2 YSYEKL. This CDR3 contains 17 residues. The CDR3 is CASSQDLGDAKSYEQYF. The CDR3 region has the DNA TGCGCCAGCAGCCAAGATCTGGGGGACGCAAAGTCCTACGAGCAGTACTTC.

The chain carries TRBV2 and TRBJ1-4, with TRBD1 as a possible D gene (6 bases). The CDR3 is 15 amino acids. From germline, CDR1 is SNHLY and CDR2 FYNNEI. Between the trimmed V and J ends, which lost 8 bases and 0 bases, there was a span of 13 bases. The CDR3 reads CASQVDSPTNEKLFF. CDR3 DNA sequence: TGTGCCAGCCAGGTGGACAGTCCAACTAATGAAAAACTGTTTTTT.

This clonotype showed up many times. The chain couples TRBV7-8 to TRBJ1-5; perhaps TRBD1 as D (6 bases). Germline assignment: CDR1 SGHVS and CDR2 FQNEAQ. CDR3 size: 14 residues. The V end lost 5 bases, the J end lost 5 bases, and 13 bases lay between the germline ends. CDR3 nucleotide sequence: TGTGCCAGCAGCACACCCACAGGGTATCAGCCCCAGCATTTT. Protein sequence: CASSTPTGYQPQHF.

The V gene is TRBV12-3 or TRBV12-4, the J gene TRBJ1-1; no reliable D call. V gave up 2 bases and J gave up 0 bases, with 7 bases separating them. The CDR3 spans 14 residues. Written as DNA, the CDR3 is TGTGCCAGCAGTTTACCCCCAATGAACACTGAAGCTTTCTTT. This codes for CASSLPPMNTEAFF.

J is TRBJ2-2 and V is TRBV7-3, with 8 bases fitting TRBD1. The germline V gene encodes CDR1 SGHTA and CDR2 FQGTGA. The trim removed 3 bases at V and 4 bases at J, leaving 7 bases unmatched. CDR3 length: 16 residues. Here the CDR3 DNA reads TGTGCCAGCAGCTTCTTGTCAGGGGGCTTCACCGGGGAGCTGTTTTTT. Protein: CASSFLSGGFTGELFF.

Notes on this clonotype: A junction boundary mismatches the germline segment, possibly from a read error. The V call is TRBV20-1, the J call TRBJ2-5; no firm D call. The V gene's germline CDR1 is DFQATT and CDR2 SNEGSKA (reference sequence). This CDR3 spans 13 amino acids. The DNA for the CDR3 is TGCAGTGCTAGAGATTCAGGAAAGGAGACCCGGTACTTC. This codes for CSARDSGKETRYF.

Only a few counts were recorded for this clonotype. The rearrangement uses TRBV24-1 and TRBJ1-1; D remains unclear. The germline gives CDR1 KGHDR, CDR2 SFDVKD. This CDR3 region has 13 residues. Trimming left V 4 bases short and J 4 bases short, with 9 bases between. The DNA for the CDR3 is TGTGCCACCAGTGAAGGGTGGGCCACTGAAGCTTTCTTT. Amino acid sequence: CATSEGWATEAFF.

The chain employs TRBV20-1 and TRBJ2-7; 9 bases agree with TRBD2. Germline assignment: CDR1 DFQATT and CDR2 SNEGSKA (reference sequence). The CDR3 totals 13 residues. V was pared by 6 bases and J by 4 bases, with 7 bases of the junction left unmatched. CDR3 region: CSARTSEGYEQYF. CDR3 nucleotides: TGCAGTGCCCGGACTAGCGAGGGGTACGAGCAGTACTTC.

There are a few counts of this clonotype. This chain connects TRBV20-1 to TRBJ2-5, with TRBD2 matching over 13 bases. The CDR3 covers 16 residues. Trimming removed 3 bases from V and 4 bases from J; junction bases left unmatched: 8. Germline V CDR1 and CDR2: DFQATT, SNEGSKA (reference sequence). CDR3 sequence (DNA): TGCAGTGCTAGGAGCCCACTAGCGGGGGGGGGAGAGACCCAGTACTTC. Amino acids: CSARSPLAGGGETQYF.

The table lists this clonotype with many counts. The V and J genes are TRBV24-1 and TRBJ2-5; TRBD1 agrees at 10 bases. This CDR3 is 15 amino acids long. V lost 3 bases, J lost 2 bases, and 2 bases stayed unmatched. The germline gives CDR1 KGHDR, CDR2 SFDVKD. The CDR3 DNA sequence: TGTGCCACCAGTGATGGGACAGGGGCACAAGAGACCCAGTACTTC. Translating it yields CATSDGTGAQETQYF.

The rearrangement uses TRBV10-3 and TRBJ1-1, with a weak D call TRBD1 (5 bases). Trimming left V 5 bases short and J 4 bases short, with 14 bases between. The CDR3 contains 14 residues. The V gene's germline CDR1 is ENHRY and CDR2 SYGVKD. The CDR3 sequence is CAISSQTASTEAFF. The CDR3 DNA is TGTGCCATCAGTTCTCAGACAGCTAGCACTGAAGCTTTCTTT.

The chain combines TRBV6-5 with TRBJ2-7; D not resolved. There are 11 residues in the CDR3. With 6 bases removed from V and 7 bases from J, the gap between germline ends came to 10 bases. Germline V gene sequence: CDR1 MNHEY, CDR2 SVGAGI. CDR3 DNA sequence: TGTGCCAGCAGGACGGTACGGGAGCAGTACTTC. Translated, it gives CASRTVREQYF.

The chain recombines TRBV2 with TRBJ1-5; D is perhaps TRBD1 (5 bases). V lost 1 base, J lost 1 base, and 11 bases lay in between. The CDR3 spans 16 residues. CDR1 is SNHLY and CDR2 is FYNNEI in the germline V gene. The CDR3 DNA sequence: TGTGCCAGCAGTGAAGGAGAGGGACCAAGCAATCAGCCCCAGCATTTT. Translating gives CASSEGEGPSNQPQHF.

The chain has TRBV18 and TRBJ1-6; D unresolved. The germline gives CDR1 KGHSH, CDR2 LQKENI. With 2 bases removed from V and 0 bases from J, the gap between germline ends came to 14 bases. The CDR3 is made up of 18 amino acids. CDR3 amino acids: CASSPSLVVSSYNSPLHF. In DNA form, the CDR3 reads TGTGCCAGCTCACCATCCCTCGTCGTGAGCTCCTATAATTCACCCCTCCACTTT.

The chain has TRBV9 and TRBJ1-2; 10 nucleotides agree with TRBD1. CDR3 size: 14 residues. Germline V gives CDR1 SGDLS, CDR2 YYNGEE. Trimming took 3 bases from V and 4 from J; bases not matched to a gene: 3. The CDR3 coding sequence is TGTGCCAGCAGCGGACAGGGGGCTTCCTATGGCTACACCTTC. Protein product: CASSGQGASYGYTF.

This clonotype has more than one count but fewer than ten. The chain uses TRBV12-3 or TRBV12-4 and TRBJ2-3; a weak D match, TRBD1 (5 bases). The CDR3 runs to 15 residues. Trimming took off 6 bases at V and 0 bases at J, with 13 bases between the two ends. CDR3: CASSRSTASTDTQYF. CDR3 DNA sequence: TGTGCCAGCAGCCGCTCGACAGCCAGCACAGATACGCAGTATTTT.

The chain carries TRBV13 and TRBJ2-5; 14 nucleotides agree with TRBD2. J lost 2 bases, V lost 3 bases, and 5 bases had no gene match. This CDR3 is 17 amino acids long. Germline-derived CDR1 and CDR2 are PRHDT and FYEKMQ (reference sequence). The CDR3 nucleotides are TGTGCCAGCAGCTTGAGGACTAGCGGGGGGACTCAAGAGACCCAGTACTTC. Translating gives CASSLRTSGGTQETQYF.

In DNA form, the CDR3 reads TGTGCCAGCAGCCAAGTGGGACAGGGTTCTCGGTATGGCTACACCTTC. It yields the protein CASSQVGQGSRYGYTF. The chain recombines TRBV9 with TRBJ1-2; 9 nucleotides align to TRBD1. V dropped 4 bases and J dropped 5; count of bases not matched to a gene: 12. This CDR3 is 16 amino acids long. CDR1 and CDR2 (germline): SGDLS, YYNGEE.

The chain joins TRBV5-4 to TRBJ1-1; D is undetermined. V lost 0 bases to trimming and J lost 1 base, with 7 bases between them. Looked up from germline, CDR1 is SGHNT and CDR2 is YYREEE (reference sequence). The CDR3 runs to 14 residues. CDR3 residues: CASSLAARNTEAFF. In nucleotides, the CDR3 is TGTGCCAGCAGCTTGGCCGCGAGGAACACTGAAGCTTTCTTT.

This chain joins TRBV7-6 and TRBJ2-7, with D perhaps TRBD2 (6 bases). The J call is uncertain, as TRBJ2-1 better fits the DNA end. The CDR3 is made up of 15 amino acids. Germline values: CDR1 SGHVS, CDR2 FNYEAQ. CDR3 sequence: CASSFGTQIANEQFF. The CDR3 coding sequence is TGTGCCAGCAGCTTTGGGACTCAGATAGCCAATGAGCAGTTCTTC.

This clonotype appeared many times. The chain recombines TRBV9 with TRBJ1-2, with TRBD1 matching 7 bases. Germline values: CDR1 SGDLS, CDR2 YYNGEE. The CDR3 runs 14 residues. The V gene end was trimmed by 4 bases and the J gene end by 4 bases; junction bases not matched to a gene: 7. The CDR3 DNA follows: TGTGCCAGCAGCTCATCAGGGGGAGGCTATGGCTACACCTTC. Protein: CASSSSGGGYGYTF.

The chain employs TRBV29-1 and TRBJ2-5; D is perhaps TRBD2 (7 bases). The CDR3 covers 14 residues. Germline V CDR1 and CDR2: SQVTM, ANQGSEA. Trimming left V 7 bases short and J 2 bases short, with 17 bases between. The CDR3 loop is CSETRGGGQETQYF. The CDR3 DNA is TGCAGCGAAACTAGAGGGGGGGGGCAAGAGACCCAGTACTTC.